The source of this TCR beta chain is a study of T cell responses to AZD1222 COVID-19 vaccine. Second doses at about 4 or about 12 weeks were pooled. Profiling relied on immunoSEQ multiplex PCR, and the TCRdb table lists in-frame clones only, not all of them. The data contain more than 150,000 clones, about nine tenths of them seen just once; the ten biggest clones take up about 8.9%. This clone is classed as medium-sized. V was shortened by 4 bases and J by 2 bases, with 11 bases between the two germline ends. Germline V gives CDR1 MGHRA, CDR2 YSYEKL. The CDR3 runs 15 residues. The chain couples TRBV4-1 to TRBJ2-2; the D is unclear. The clonotype originates from an adult who received the AZD1222 COVID-19 vaccine. The sample in question was peripheral blood, obtained 28 days after the second AZD1222 dose. This CDR3 reads CASSPHDLNTGELFF. The CDR3 nucleotides read TGCGCCAGCAGCCCCCACGACCTAAACACCGGGGAGCTGTTTTTT.